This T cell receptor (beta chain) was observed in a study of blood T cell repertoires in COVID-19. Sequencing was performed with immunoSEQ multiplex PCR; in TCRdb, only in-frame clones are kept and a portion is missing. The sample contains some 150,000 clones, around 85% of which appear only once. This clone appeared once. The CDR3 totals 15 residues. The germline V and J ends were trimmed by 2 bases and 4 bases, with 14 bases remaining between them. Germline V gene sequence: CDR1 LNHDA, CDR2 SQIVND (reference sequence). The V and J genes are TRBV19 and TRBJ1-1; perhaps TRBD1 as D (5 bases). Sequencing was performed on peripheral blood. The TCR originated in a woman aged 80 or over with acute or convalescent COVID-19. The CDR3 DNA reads TGTGCCAGTAGTATAAGGGAGGGGACGGGCACTGAAGCTTTCTTT. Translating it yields CASSIREGTGTEAFF.